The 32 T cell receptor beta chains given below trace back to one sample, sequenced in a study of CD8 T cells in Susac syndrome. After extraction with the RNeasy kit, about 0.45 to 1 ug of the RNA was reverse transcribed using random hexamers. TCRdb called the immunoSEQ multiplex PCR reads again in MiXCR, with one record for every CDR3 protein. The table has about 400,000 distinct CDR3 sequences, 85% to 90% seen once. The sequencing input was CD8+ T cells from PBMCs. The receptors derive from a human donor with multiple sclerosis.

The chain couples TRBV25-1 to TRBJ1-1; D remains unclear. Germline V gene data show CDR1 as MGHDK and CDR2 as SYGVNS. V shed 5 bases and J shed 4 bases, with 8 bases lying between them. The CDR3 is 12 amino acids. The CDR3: CASSLTATEAFF. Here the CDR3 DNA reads TGTGCCAGCAGTCTAACGGCCACTGAAGCTTTCTTT.

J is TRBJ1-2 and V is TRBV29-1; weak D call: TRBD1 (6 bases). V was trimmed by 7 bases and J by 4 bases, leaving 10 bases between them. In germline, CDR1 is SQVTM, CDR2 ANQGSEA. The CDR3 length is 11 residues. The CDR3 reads CSGRTVYGYTF. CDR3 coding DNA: TGCAGCGGCAGGACAGTCTATGGCTACACCTTC.

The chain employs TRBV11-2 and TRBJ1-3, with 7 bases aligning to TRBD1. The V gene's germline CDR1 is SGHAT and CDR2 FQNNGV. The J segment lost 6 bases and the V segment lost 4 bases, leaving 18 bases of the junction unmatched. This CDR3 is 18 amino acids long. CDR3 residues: CASSSQATGRFRENTIYF. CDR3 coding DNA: TGTGCCAGCAGCTCGCAAGCGACAGGGAGATTCAGAGAAAACACCATATATTTT.

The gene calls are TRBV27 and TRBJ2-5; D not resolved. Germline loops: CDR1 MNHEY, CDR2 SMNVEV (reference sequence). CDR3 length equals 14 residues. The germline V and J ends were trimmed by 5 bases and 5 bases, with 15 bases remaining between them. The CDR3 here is CASSLVAPPETQYF. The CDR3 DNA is TGTGCCAGCAGTCTCGTAGCCCCTCCTGAGACCCAGTACTTC.

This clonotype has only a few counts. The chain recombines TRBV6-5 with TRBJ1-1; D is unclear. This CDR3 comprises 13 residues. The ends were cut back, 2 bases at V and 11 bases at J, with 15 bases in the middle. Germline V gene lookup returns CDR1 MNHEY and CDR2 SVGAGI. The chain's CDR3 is CASSYGVGGSAFF. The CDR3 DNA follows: TGTGCCAGCAGTTACGGGGTCGGCGGGAGTGCTTTCTTT.

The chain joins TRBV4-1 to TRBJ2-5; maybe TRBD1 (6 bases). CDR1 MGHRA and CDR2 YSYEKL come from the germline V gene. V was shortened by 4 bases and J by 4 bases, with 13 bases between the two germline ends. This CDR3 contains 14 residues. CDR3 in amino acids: CASSPSGVAETQYF. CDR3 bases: TGCGCCAGCAGCCCTTCAGGGGTGGCAGAGACCCAGTACTTC.

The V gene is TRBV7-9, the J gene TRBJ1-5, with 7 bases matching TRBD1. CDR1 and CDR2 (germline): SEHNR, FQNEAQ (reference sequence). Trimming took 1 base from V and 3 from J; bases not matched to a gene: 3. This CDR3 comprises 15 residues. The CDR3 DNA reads TGTGCCAGCAGCTTAGACAGGGGTTACAATCAGCCCCAGCATTTT. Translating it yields CASSLDRGYNQPQHF.

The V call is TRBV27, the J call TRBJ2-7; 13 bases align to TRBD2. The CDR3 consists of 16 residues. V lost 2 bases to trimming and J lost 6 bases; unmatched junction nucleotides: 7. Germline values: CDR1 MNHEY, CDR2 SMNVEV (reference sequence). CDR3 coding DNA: TGTGCCAGCAGTTTAGAACTAGCGGGAGGGCTCGGCGAGCAGTACTTC. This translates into CASSLELAGGLGEQYF.

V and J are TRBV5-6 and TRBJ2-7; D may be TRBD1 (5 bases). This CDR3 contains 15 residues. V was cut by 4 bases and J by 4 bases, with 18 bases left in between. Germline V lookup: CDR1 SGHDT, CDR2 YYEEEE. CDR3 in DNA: TGTGCCAGCAGCCCCGGACAAAGGGAAGGGTACGAGCAGTACTTC. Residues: CASSPGQREGYEQYF.

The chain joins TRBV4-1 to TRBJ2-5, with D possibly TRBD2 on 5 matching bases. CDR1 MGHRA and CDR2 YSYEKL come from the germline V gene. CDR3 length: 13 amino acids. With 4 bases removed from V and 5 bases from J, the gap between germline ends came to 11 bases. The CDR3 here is CASSPRGWETQYF. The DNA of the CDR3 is TGCGCCAGCAGCCCCCGGGGATGGGAGACCCAGTACTTC.

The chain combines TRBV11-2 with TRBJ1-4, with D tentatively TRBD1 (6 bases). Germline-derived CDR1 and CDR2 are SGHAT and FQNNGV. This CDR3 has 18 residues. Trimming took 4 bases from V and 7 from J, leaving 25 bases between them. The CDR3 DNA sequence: TGTGCCAGCAGCTATCACCGGTACTCAGGGGAGAATGGTGAAAAACTGTTTTTT. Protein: CASSYHRYSGENGEKLFF.

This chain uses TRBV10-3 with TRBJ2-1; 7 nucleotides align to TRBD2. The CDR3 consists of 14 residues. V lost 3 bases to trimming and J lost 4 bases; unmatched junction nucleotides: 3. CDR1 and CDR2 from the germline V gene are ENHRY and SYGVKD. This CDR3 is CAISDGGGYNEQFF. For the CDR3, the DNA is TGTGCCATCAGTGATGGCGGGGGATACAATGAGCAGTTCTTC.

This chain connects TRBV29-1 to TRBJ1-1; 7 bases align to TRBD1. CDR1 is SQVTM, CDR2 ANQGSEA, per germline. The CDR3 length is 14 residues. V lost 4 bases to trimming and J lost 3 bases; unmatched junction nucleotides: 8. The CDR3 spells CSVAPGGAYTEAFF. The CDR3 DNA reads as TGCAGCGTTGCGCCAGGGGGGGCGTACACTGAAGCTTTCTTT.

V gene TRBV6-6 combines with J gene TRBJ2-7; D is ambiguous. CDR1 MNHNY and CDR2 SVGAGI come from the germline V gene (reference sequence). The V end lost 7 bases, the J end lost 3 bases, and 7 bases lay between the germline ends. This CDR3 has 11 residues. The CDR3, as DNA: TGTGCCAGCACTAAAGACTACGAGCAGTACTTC. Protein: CASTKDYEQYF.

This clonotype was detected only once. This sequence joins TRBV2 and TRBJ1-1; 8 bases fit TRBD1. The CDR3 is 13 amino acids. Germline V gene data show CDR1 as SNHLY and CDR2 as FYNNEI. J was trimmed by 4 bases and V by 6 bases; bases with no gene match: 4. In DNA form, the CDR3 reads TGTGCCAGCAGACTTACAGGGGGCACTGAAGCTTTCTTT. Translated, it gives CASRLTGGTEAFF.

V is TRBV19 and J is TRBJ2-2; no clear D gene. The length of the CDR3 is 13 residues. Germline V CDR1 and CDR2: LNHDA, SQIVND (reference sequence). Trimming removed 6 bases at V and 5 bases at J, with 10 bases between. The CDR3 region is CASRWGNTGELFF. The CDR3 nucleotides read TGTGCCAGTAGATGGGGAAATACCGGGGAGCTGTTTTTT.

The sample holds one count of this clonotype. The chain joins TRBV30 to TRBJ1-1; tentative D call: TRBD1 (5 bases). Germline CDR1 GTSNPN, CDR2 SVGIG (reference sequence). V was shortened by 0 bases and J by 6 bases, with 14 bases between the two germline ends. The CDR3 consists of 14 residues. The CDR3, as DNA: TGTGCCTGGAGTGTTGAGGGACTACACTCTGAAGCTTTCTTT. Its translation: CAWSVEGLHSEAFF.

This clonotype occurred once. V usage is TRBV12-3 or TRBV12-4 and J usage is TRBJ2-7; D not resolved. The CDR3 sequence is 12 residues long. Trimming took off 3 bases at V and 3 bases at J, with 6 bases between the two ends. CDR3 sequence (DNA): TGTGCCAGCAGTTTCATCCTCTACGAGCAGTACTTC. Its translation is CASSFILYEQYF.

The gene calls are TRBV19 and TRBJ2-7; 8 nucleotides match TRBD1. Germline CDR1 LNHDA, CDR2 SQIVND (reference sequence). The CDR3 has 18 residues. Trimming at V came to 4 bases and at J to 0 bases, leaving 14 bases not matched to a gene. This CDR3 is CASSTTDREDPFSYEQYF. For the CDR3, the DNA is TGTGCCAGTAGTACAACGGACAGGGAGGATCCTTTCTCCTACGAGCAGTACTTC.

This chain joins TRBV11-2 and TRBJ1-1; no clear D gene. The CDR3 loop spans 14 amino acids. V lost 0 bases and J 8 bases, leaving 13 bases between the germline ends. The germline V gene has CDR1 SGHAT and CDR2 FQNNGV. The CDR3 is CASSLEIGVIEAFF. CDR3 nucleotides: TGTGCCAGCAGCTTAGAAATAGGAGTGATAGAAGCTTTCTTT.

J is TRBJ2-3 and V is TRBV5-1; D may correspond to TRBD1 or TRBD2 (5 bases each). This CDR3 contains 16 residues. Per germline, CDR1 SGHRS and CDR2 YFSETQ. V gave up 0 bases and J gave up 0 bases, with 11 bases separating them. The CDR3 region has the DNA TGCGCCAGCAGCTTGGTGGGGGTCACTAGCACAGATACGCAGTATTTT. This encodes CASSLVGVTSTDTQYF. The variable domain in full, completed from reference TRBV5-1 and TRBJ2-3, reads KAGVTQTPRYLIKTRGQQVTLSCSPISGHRSVSWYQQTPGQGLQFLFEYFSETQRNKGNFPGRFSGRQFSNSRSEMNVSTLELGDSALYLCASSLVGVTSTDTQYFGPGTRLTVL.

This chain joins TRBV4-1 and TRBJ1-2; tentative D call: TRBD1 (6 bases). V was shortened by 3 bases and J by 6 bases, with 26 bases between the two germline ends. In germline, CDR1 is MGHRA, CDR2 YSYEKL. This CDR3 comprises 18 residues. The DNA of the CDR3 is TGCGCCAGCAGCCATCCAACCCGGGGGGGCCAAGGGGCGCATGGCTACACCTTC. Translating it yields CASSHPTRGGQGAHGYTF.

CDR3 sequence reads: CSVAYRDTGNTIYF. CDR3 DNA: TGCAGCGTTGCTTACAGGGATACTGGAAACACCATATATTTT. This chain joins TRBV29-1 and TRBJ1-3; weak D call: TRBD1 (6 bases). V shed 4 bases and J shed 2 bases, with 12 bases lying between them. Germline V gene lookup returns CDR1 SQVTM and CDR2 ANQGSEA. This CDR3 has 14 residues.

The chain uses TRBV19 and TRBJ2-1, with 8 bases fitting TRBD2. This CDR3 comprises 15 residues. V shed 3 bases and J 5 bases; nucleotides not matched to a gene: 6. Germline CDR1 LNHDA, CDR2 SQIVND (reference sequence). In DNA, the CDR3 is TGTGCCAGTAGTATTACTCGGGAGGGGAACAATGAGCAGTTCTTC. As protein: CASSITREGNNEQFF.

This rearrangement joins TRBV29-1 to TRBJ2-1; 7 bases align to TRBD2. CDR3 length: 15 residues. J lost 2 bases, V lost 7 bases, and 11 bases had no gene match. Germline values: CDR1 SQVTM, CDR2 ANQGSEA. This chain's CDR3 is CSGCKAREPYNEQFF. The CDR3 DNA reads TGCAGCGGCTGCAAGGCGCGGGAGCCCTACAATGAGCAGTTCTTC.

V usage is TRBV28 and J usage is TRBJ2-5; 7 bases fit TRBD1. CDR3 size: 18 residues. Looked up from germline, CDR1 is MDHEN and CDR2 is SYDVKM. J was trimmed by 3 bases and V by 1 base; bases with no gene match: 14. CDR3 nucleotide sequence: TGTGCCAGCAGTTTATTAAGCAGGCTCGGGCAGGGGGAAGAGACCCAGTACTTC. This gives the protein CASSLLSRLGQGEETQYF.

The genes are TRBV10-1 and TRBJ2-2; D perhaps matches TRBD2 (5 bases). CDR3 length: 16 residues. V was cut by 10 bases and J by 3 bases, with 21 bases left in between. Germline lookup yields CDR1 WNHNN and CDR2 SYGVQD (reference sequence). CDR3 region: CANPSAERSDTGELFF. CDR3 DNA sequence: TGCGCCAACCCATCGGCGGAGCGGTCGGACACCGGGGAGCTGTTTTTT.

The CDR3 DNA reads TGTGCCAGCAGCGTTTTGGCGGGAGGGCTGAATGAGCAGTTCTTC. It specifies CASSVLAGGLNEQFF. The chain couples TRBV9 to TRBJ2-1, with 9 bases aligning to TRBD2. The V and J ends lost 2 bases and 7 bases, in that order; junction bases with no gene match: 7. CDR1 SGDLS and CDR2 YYNGEE come from the germline V gene. The CDR3 loop spans 15 amino acids.

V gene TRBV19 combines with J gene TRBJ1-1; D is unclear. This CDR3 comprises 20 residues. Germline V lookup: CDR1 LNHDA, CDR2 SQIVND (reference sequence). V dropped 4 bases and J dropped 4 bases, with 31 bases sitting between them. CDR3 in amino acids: CASSTDTRSSLPGLITEAFF. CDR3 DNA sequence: TGTGCCAGTAGTACAGACACTCGTTCTTCGCTACCCGGGCTTATCACTGAAGCTTTCTTT.

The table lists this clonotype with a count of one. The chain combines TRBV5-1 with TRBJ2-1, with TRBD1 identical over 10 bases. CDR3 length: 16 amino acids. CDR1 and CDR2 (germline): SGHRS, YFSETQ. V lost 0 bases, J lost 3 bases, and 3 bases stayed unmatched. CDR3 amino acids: CASSLVRDRGYNEQFF. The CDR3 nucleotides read TGCGCCAGCAGCTTGGTTCGGGACAGGGGCTACAATGAGCAGTTCTTC.

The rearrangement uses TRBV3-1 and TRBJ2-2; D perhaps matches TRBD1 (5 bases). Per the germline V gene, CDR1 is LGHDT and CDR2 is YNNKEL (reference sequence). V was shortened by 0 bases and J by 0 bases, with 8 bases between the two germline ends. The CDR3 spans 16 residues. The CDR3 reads CASSQEGVPNTGELFF. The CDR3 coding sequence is TGTGCCAGCAGCCAAGAAGGGGTTCCGAACACCGGGGAGCTGTTTTTT.

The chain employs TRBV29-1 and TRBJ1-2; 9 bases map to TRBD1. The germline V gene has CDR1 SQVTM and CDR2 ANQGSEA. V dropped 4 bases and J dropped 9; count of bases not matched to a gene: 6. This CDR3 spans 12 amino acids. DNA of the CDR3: TGCAGCGTTGGACAGGGGGGAATTAGCTACACCTTC. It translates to CSVGQGGISYTF.